The 21 T cell receptor beta chains below were found in one sample sequenced in a study of T cells in tuberculosis. Time point specified: new active TB diagnosis, blood taken before or within 7 days of starting treatment. This table comes from immunoSEQ multiplex PCR, and its TCRdb copy is limited to in-frame clones, with some not included. The data contain around 33,000 clones, more than 85% of them singletons. The source material was PBMCs, sampled at tuberculosis diagnosis. The receptors originated from an adult with tuberculosis.

The chain combines TRBV10-2 with TRBJ2-7; TRBD2 agrees at 8 bases. V trimming: 6 bases; J trimming: 0 bases; junction bases outside the gene matches: 1. The CDR3 runs to 13 residues. Germline-derived CDR1 and CDR2 are WSHSY and SAAADI. The CDR3 spells CASRGLDSYEQYF. CDR3 DNA: TGCGCCAGCAGGGGACTAGACTCCTACGAGCAGTACTTC.

The V and J genes are TRBV5-1 and TRBJ2-7; D ambiguous. Germline-derived CDR1 and CDR2 are SGHRS and YFSETQ. Trimming cost V 4 bases and J 6 bases, with 11 bases left between them. The CDR3 covers 12 residues. In nucleotides, the CDR3 is TGCGCCAGCAGCCCCGACTTTGTCGAGCAGTACTTC. It encodes CASSPDFVEQYF.

The rearrangement uses TRBV28 and TRBJ1-5; 7 positions agree with TRBD1. Germline assignment: CDR1 MDHEN and CDR2 SYDVKM. The CDR3 contains 17 residues. J was trimmed by 5 bases and V by 5 bases; bases with no gene match: 15. CDR3 residues: CASSDPLPGQAYQPQHF. The CDR3 nucleotides are TGTGCCAGCAGTGACCCATTACCCGGACAGGCTTATCAGCCCCAGCATTTT.

V is TRBV7-3 and J is TRBJ2-2; 8 bases line up with TRBD2. This CDR3 comprises 15 residues. J gave up 7 bases and V 5 bases, and 9 bases lay outside the gene matches. The germline CDR1 and CDR2 sequences are SGHTA and FQGTGA. The CDR3 sequence is CASSQALAGYGELFF. CDR3 in DNA: TGTGCCAGCAGCCAAGCGTTAGCGGGGTACGGGGAGCTGTTTTTT.

This clone was seen once. The chain is built from TRBV27 and TRBJ1-1; D not certain. The CDR3 loop spans 12 amino acids. V was shortened by 4 bases and J by 2 bases, with 5 bases between the two germline ends. CDR1 and CDR2 (germline): MNHEY, SMNVEV (reference sequence). For the CDR3, the DNA is TGTGCCAGCAGTTCGGGAAACACTGAAGCTTTCTTT. Translated: CASSSGNTEAFF.

J is TRBJ1-2 and V is TRBV7-2; D is ambiguous. CDR3 size: 12 residues. V was pared by 4 bases and J by 2 bases, with 5 bases between. Germline V CDR1 and CDR2: SGHTA, FQGNSA. The CDR3 sequence is CASSYRNYGYTF. The CDR3 coding sequence is TGTGCCAGCAGCTACCGGAACTATGGCTACACCTTC.

This sequence joins TRBV30 and TRBJ1-1; D is ambiguous. The length of the CDR3 is 14 residues. Trimming removed 4 bases at V and 1 base at J, with 13 bases between. The germline V gene encodes CDR1 GTSNPN and CDR2 SVGIG (reference sequence). CDR3 region: CAWTVGAGNTEAFF. The CDR3, as DNA: TGTGCCTGGACTGTGGGCGCGGGGAACACTGAAGCTTTCTTT.

The rearrangement joins TRBV7-2 to TRBJ2-7, with 9 positions matching TRBD2. This CDR3 is built from 14 residues. V lost 4 bases to trimming and J lost 7 bases; unmatched junction nucleotides: 8. Looked up from germline, CDR1 is SGHTA and CDR2 is FQGNSA. Here the CDR3 reads CASSYSGGFPEQYF. CDR3 in DNA: TGTGCCAGCAGCTACAGCGGGGGGTTCCCGGAGCAGTACTTC. The full variable domain, its missing parts supplied by reference TRBV7-2 and TRBJ2-7, is GAGVSQSPSNKVTEKGKDVELRCDPISGHTALYWYRQSLGQGLEFLIYFQGNSAPDKSGLPSDRFSAERTGGSVSTLTIQRTQQEDSAVYLCASSYSGGFPEQYFGPGTRLTVT.

V is TRBV5-6 and J is TRBJ1-2; 9 bases fit TRBD1. The germline V gene encodes CDR1 SGHDT and CDR2 YYEEEE. This CDR3 region has 15 residues. V trimming: 4 bases; J trimming: 4 bases; junction bases outside the gene matches: 8. CDR3 region: CASSEAPGQGYGYTF. The CDR3 bases are TGTGCCAGCAGCGAAGCGCCGGGACAGGGCTATGGCTACACCTTC.

This clone was seen more than once but under ten times. The CDR3 region is CASSELTGGYEKLFF. CDR3 DNA sequence: TGTGCCAGCAGTGAACTGACAGGGGGATATGAAAAACTGTTTTTT. The rearrangement joins TRBV6-1 to TRBJ1-4; 9 nucleotides line up with TRBD1. The J segment lost 6 bases and the V segment lost 2 bases, leaving 4 bases of the junction unmatched. The length of the CDR3 is 15 residues. CDR1 is MNHNS, CDR2 SASEGT, per germline.

The V and J genes are TRBV4-2 and TRBJ2-5, with D possibly being TRBD2 (6 bases). CDR1 is LGHNA, CDR2 YNFKEQ, per germline. This CDR3 is 16 amino acids long. Deletions cut 1 base from V and 4 bases from J, with 16 bases between. CDR3 protein: CASSQARTGRGETQYF. CDR3 coding DNA: TGTGCCAGCAGCCAAGCACGGACCGGGAGAGGAGAGACCCAGTACTTC.

This sequence joins TRBV2 and TRBJ2-7; no reliable D call. The germline V and J ends were trimmed by 5 bases and 2 bases, with 7 bases remaining between them. The CDR3 covers 12 residues. Germline CDR1 and CDR2: SNHLY and FYNNEI. As DNA, the CDR3 is TGTGCCAGCAGTTACACCACCTACGAGCAGTACTTC. This sequence encodes CASSYTTYEQYF. Supplemented by reference TRBV2 and TRBJ2-7, the full variable domain reads EPEVTQTPSHQVTQMGQEVILRCVPISNHLYFYWYRQILGQKVEFLVSFYNNEISEKSEIFDDQFSVERPDGSNFTLKIRSTKLEDSAMYFCASSYTTYEQYFGPGTRLTVT.

The genes are TRBV19 and TRBJ2-7; the D gene is possibly TRBD1 (6 bases). Germline CDR1 LNHDA, CDR2 SQIVND (reference sequence). The length of the CDR3 is 14 residues. Trimming pared 4 bases from V and 0 bases from J, leaving 10 bases between. The CDR3: CASSTDSFSYEQYF. The CDR3 nucleotides are TGTGCCAGTAGTACGGACAGCTTCTCCTACGAGCAGTACTTC. The variable domain in full, with the rest retrieved from reference TRBV19 and TRBJ2-7, is DGGITQSPKYLFRKEGQNVTLSCEQNLNHDAMYWYRQDPGQGLRLIYYSQIVNDFQKGDIAEGYSVSREKKESFPLTVTSAQKNPTAFYLCASSTDSFSYEQYFGPGTRLTVT.

The DNA for the CDR3 is TGTGCCAGCAGTTTATCAGGGACAGGGGATACGCAGTATTTT. Protein: CASSLSGTGDTQYF. The V call is TRBV28, the J call TRBJ2-3, with 9 bases fitting TRBD1. Germline V gene sequence: CDR1 MDHEN, CDR2 SYDVKM. The CDR3 sequence is 14 residues long. Trimming at V came to 1 base and at J to 6 bases, leaving 2 bases not matched to a gene.

This sequence joins TRBV30 and TRBJ2-7; 7 bases fit TRBD2. The CDR3 has 15 amino acids. Germline V gene lookup returns CDR1 GTSNPN and CDR2 SVGIG (reference sequence). The V gene end was trimmed by 1 base and the J gene end by 0 bases; junction bases not matched to a gene: 6. In DNA, the CDR3 is TGTGCCTGGAGTGGGTCTAGCGGTAACTCCTACGAGCAGTACTTC. Protein product: CAWSGSSGNSYEQYF.

The chain couples TRBV4-1 to TRBJ1-4; unclear D gene. Trimming cost V 4 bases and J 0 bases, with 12 bases left between them. This CDR3 contains 16 residues. Germline CDR1 and CDR2: MGHRA and YSYEKL. The CDR3 protein is CASSLRPLATNEKLFF. For the CDR3, the DNA is TGCGCCAGCAGCCTCAGGCCGCTTGCAACTAATGAAAAACTGTTTTTT.

CDR3 in DNA: TGTGCCAGCAGCACCCCCGGGACTACCAGCACAGATACGCAGTATTTT. Translated, it gives CASSTPGTTSTDTQYF. This chain connects TRBV5-4 to TRBJ2-3, with TRBD2 identical over 7 bases. The CDR3 consists of 16 residues. Looked up from germline, CDR1 is SGHNT and CDR2 is YYREEE (reference sequence). The trim removed 4 bases at V and 0 bases at J, leaving 8 bases unmatched. Using reference TRBV5-4 and TRBJ2-3 for the parts outside the CDR3, the full variable domain is ETGVTQSPTHLIKTRGQQVTLRCSSQSGHNTVSWYQQALGQGPQFIFQYYREEENGRGNFPPRFSGLQFPNYSSELNVNALELDDSALYLCASSTPGTTSTDTQYFGPGTRLTVL.

The chain joins TRBV7-9 to TRBJ1-1; TRBD1 might be the D (6 bases). This CDR3 is 15 amino acids long. Germline loops: CDR1 SEHNR, CDR2 FQNEAQ (reference sequence). V lost 5 bases and J lost 3, with 16 bases in between. The CDR3 region is CASSPEGVLYTEAFF. The CDR3 nucleotides are TGTGCCAGCAGCCCAGAGGGGGTCCTATACACTGAAGCTTTCTTT.

This chain connects TRBV30 to TRBJ2-3; TRBD2 agrees at 8 bases. Germline values: CDR1 GTSNPN, CDR2 SVGIG (reference sequence). There are 15 residues in the CDR3. The V segment lost 2 bases and the J segment 1 base; nucleotides outside the gene matches: 5. CDR3 in DNA: TGTGCCTGGAGTTTTGGGCGGGGGGGCACAGATACGCAGTATTTT. Residues: CAWSFGRGGTDTQYF.

V gene TRBV6-6 combines with J gene TRBJ1-2; the D gene is possibly TRBD1 (6 bases). CDR3 length: 14 amino acids. CDR1 is MNHNY and CDR2 is SVGAGI in the germline V gene (reference sequence). V was cut by 6 bases and J by 4 bases, with 15 bases left in between. The CDR3 nucleotides are TGTGCCAGCAGCCGGGGGGGGCAGGCCTATGGCTACACCTTC. This translates into CASSRGGQAYGYTF.

The chain couples TRBV28 to TRBJ1-1; 7 bases fit TRBD1. The CDR3 covers 12 residues. Germline V gives CDR1 MDHEN, CDR2 SYDVKM. Trimming cost V 8 bases and J 2 bases; bases outside gene matches: 2. CDR3 residues: CASGTANTEAFF. CDR3 DNA sequence: TGTGCCAGCGGGACAGCCAACACTGAAGCTTTCTTT.